Below, 25 T cell receptor beta chains from the same sample are listed, as sequenced in a study of T cells after yellow fever vaccination. MiXCR was run by TCRdb on the 5' RACE reads, yielding one entry per CDR3 protein. The profile shows some 150,000 distinct CDR3 sequences, approximately 9.9% of them singletons. The sequences come from CD8+ T cells sorted from PBMCs, collected 45 days after the yellow fever booster vaccination. These receptors were collected from a man younger than 35 who received the YFV17D yellow fever vaccine.

This clonotype showed up many times. The genes are TRBV20-1 and TRBJ2-1; 14 positions match TRBD2. Per germline, CDR1 DFQATT and CDR2 SNEGSKA (reference sequence). The CDR3 spans 17 residues. The J segment lost 6 bases and the V segment lost 0 bases, leaving 7 bases of the junction unmatched. CDR3 in amino acids: CSARDRGLAGAPNEQFF. Here the CDR3 DNA reads TGCAGTGCTAGAGATAGGGGACTAGCGGGGGCCCCCAATGAGCAGTTCTTC.

The chain is built from TRBV12-3 or TRBV12-4 and TRBJ2-7; D is perhaps TRBD1 (7 bases). The ends were cut back, 3 bases at V and 6 bases at J, with 12 bases in the middle. This CDR3 contains 13 residues. The CDR3 loop is CASSFGQGGEQYF. The CDR3 DNA reads TGTGCCAGCAGTTTTGGGCAGGGGGGCGAGCAGTACTTC.

This clonotype was seen a handful of times. V and J are TRBV6-2 or TRBV6-3 and TRBJ1-1; D possibly corresponds to TRBD1 (5 bases). Trimming pared 0 bases from V and 9 bases from J, leaving 23 bases between. This CDR3 comprises 17 residues. CDR1 is MNHEY, CDR2 SVGEGT, per germline. The CDR3 DNA follows: TGTGCCAGCAGTTACTCGACACAGGCCTCCACGGGGATTAAAGCTTTCTTT. This sequence encodes CASSYSTQASTGIKAFF.

The gene calls are TRBV5-6 and TRBJ2-7, with TRBD1 as a possible D gene (6 bases). Trimming took off 3 bases at V and 6 bases at J, with 13 bases between the two ends. Per the germline V gene, CDR1 is SGHDT and CDR2 is YYEEEE. This CDR3 is 13 amino acids long. The chain's CDR3 is CASSSGHLSEQYF. In DNA form, the CDR3 reads TGTGCCAGCAGCTCGGGACATCTATCCGAGCAGTACTTC.

This clonotype was picked up a small number of times. The chain is built from TRBV4-3 and TRBJ2-3, with D possibly matching TRBD2 (6 bases). The CDR3 is 16 residues long. V was pared by 3 bases and J by 1 base, with 14 bases between. Looked up from germline, CDR1 is LGHNA and CDR2 is YSLEER. In DNA form, the CDR3 reads TGCGCCAGCAGCCAGGGGGACGGCGGGGGCACAGATACGCAGTATTTT. Amino acid sequence: CASSQGDGGGTDTQYF.

The rearrangement uses TRBV5-1 and TRBJ1-4; D is perhaps TRBD1 (5 bases). The CDR3 sequence is 15 residues long. CDR1 is SGHRS, CDR2 YFSETQ, per germline. V gave up 6 bases and J gave up 1 base, with 13 bases separating them. CDR3 in DNA: TGCGCCAGCACCAGGGAATCGGGAACTAATGAAAAACTGTTTTTT. Translation gives CASTRESGTNEKLFF.

There are a few counts of this clonotype. The chain recombines TRBV27 with TRBJ2-7; the D is unclear. The CDR3 consists of 13 residues. Germline CDR1 reads MNHEY; CDR2 reads SMNVEV (reference sequence). Trimming shortened V by 4 bases and J by 7 bases, and 14 bases separated the two germline ends. CDR3 in amino acids: CASSSRLGGEQYF. CDR3 sequence (DNA): TGTGCCAGCAGTTCCAGACTGGGCGGAGAGCAGTACTTC.

There are a few counts of this clonotype. V gene TRBV6-6 combines with J gene TRBJ1-4, with D possibly being TRBD1 (5 bases). The CDR3 is 12 amino acids. V was pared by 0 bases and J by 12 bases, with 8 bases between. Germline V gene sequence: CDR1 MNHNY, CDR2 SVGAGI (reference sequence). The CDR3 loop reads CASSYSGVELFF. The CDR3 region has the DNA TGTGCCAGCAGTTACTCGGGGGTCGAACTGTTTTTT.

V usage is TRBV11-2 and J usage is TRBJ2-1; the match to TRBD2 covers 14 bases. Germline loops: CDR1 SGHAT, CDR2 FQNNGV. This CDR3 is built from 18 residues. V trimming: 6 bases; J trimming: 0 bases; junction bases outside the gene matches: 7. The CDR3 sequence: CASRRTSGGISSYNEQFF. CDR3 DNA: TGTGCCAGCAGGCGGACTAGCGGGGGGATTAGCTCCTACAATGAGCAGTTCTTC.

This clonotype was seen at least ten times. V usage is TRBV5-1 and J usage is TRBJ2-7, with TRBD1 identical over 9 bases. Unmatched junction bases numbered 9, after V lost 0 bases and J lost 5 bases. Germline CDR1 is SGHRS and CDR2 is YFSETQ. The CDR3 extends over 16 amino acids. CDR3 nucleotides: TGCGCCAGCAGCTTGGGCCTCTTACAGGGGGCCCACGAGCAGTACTTC. This codes for CASSLGLLQGAHEQYF.

The chain links TRBV7-9 to TRBJ2-7, with D perhaps matching TRBD1 or TRBD2 (5 bases each). V lost 1 base, J lost 0 bases, and 10 bases lay in between. The germline V gene has CDR1 SEHNR and CDR2 FQNEAQ (reference sequence). There are 15 residues in the CDR3. The CDR3 spells CASSLGQRSSYEQYV. In nucleotides, the CDR3 is TGTGCCAGCAGCTTAGGACAGCGGAGCTCCTACGAGCAGTACGTC.

In this sample, this clonotype turned up a few times. The chain has TRBV29-1 and TRBJ2-5, with TRBD1 identical over 7 bases. This CDR3 has 15 residues. Trimming at V came to 2 bases and at J to 2 bases, leaving 8 bases not matched to a gene. Germline V gives CDR1 SQVTM, CDR2 ANQGSEA. The DNA of the CDR3 is TGCAGCGTTGAATTACAGGGGTCGGCACAAGAGACCCAGTACTTC. It is translated as CSVELQGSAQETQYF.

The count of this clonotype is one. V is TRBV29-1 and J is TRBJ2-2, with 11 nucleotides matching TRBD2. This CDR3 comprises 17 residues. Losses at the gene ends were 4 bases for V and 0 bases for J; bases not matched to a gene: 7. The germline V gene has CDR1 SQVTM and CDR2 ANQGSEA. Here the CDR3 DNA reads TGCAGCGTTGTCGGCCTAGCGGGGGGCGCGAACACCGGGGAGCTGTTTTTT. The encoded protein is CSVVGLAGGANTGELFF.

The sample holds a few counts of this clonotype. This chain uses TRBV7-9 with TRBJ2-2, with D possibly matching TRBD1 (5 bases). The CDR3 spans 17 residues. With 2 bases removed from V and 0 bases from J, the gap between germline ends came to 13 bases. Germline V gene lookup returns CDR1 SEHNR and CDR2 FQNEAQ (reference sequence). The CDR3 coding sequence is TGTGCCAGCAGCTTACCGAGCAGGGTCGCGAACACCGGGGAGCTGTTTTTT. Protein: CASSLPSRVANTGELFF.

This clonotype was found a few times. The chain recombines TRBV6-2 or TRBV6-3 with TRBJ1-1; unclear D gene. Germline V gives CDR1 MNHEY, CDR2 SVGEGT. The CDR3 has 17 residues. Trimming took 2 bases from V and 2 from J, leaving 18 bases between them. The CDR3 sequence is CASSYAPGQAGNTEAFF. The CDR3 coding sequence is TGTGCCAGCAGTTACGCACCGGGCCAAGCGGGAAACACTGAAGCTTTCTTT.

This clonotype showed up just a few times. The chain joins TRBV11-2 to TRBJ2-1, with 9 positions matching TRBD2. Germline assignment: CDR1 SGHAT and CDR2 FQNNGV. The V gene end was trimmed by 5 bases and the J gene end by 7 bases; junction bases not matched to a gene: 9. CDR3 length equals 15 residues. The CDR3 spells CASSRLAGGFNEQFF. For the CDR3, the DNA is TGTGCCAGCAGCCGACTGGCGGGGGGGTTTAATGAGCAGTTCTTC.

This clonotype showed up many times. This rearrangement joins TRBV12-3 or TRBV12-4 to TRBJ2-2, with a weak D call TRBD2 (7 bases). This CDR3 is 16 amino acids long. V lost 5 bases and J lost 7, with 20 bases in between. The DNA of the CDR3 is TGTGCCAGCAGTCTCCCGAGGGGGGGCCCGGGCGGGGAGCTGTTTTTT. Its translation: CASSLPRGGPGGELFF.

V usage is TRBV12-3 or TRBV12-4 and J usage is TRBJ2-1; 8 nucleotides line up with TRBD1. CDR3 length equals 17 residues. The trim removed 5 bases at V and 4 bases at J, leaving 13 bases unmatched. The CDR3 DNA is TGTGCCAGCAGTGGGGGGACAGGAGCGGGTCGGTACAATGAGCAGTTCTTC. Residues: CASSGGTGAGRYNEQFF.

V and J are TRBV5-1 and TRBJ2-2, with 9 bases matching TRBD2. This CDR3 is 16 amino acids long. After removal of 4 bases from V and 1 base from J, the junction contained 5 bases not matched to a gene. Germline CDR1 and CDR2: SGHRS and YFSETQ. The CDR3 region is CASSLYSGGNTGELFF. The CDR3 DNA reads TGCGCCAGCAGCCTATATAGCGGGGGGAACACCGGGGAGCTGTTTTTT.

This clonotype occurred a few times. The V gene is TRBV4-1, the J gene TRBJ2-5; perhaps TRBD2 as D (6 bases). Germline lookup yields CDR1 MGHRA and CDR2 YSYEKL. V lost 4 bases, J lost 5 bases, and 20 bases lay in between. This CDR3 has 16 amino acids. The CDR3 bases are TGCGCCAGCAGCCCTGAAGGAGCCGGGGGTACGGAGACCCAGTACTTC. Amino acid sequence: CASSPEGAGGTETQYF.

The chain couples TRBV7-9 to TRBJ1-1; D is undetermined. The V gene's germline CDR1 is SEHNR and CDR2 FQNEAQ (reference sequence). This CDR3 region has 12 residues. V was cut by 1 base and J by 6 bases, with 6 bases left in between. CDR3 sequence reads: CASSLERPEAFF. Written as DNA, the CDR3 is TGTGCCAGCAGCTTAGAGCGCCCTGAAGCTTTCTTT.

A remark on this clonotype: Given a much more abundant clone one base away, this may be a read error. This chain joins TRBV18 and TRBJ2-3; no definite D call. Germline V CDR1 and CDR2: KGHSH, LQKENI. The CDR3 runs to 13 residues. Trimming stripped 6 bases from V and 2 bases from J, with 9 bases between. The CDR3 region has the DNA TGTGCCAGCTCGCCCCACGCCACAGATACGCAGTATTTT. Translation: CASSPHATDTQYF.

This clonotype was counted between two and nine times. The chain joins TRBV15 to TRBJ2-7; maybe TRBD1 (7 bases). The V end lost 0 bases, the J end lost 1 base, and 13 bases lay between the germline ends. Looked up from germline, CDR1 is LNHNV and CDR2 is YYDKDF (reference sequence). The CDR3 is 16 amino acids. CDR3 sequence: CATSRDSTGRSYEQYF. DNA of the CDR3: TGTGCCACCAGCAGAGATTCGACAGGGAGGTCCTACGAGCAGTACTTC.

In its sample, this clonotype was seen a few times. The rearrangement joins TRBV5-1 to TRBJ2-2, with D unclear. The V end was cut by 1 base, the J end by 7 bases, with 2 bases between. The germline CDR1 and CDR2 sequences are SGHRS and YFSETQ. This CDR3 spans 11 amino acids. The CDR3 DNA reads as TGCGCCAGCAGCTTGTACGGGGAGCTGTTTTTT. This gives the protein CASSLYGELFF.

The chain has TRBV7-8 and TRBJ2-2, with D possibly matching TRBD2 (7 bases). V gave up 7 bases and J gave up 3 bases, with 15 bases separating them. Germline assignment: CDR1 SGHVS and CDR2 FQNEAQ. The CDR3 runs to 15 residues. The CDR3 DNA reads TGTGCCAGCACTCTGGGGGGGCTCGACACCGGGGAGCTGTTTTTT. Amino acid sequence: CASTLGGLDTGELFF.